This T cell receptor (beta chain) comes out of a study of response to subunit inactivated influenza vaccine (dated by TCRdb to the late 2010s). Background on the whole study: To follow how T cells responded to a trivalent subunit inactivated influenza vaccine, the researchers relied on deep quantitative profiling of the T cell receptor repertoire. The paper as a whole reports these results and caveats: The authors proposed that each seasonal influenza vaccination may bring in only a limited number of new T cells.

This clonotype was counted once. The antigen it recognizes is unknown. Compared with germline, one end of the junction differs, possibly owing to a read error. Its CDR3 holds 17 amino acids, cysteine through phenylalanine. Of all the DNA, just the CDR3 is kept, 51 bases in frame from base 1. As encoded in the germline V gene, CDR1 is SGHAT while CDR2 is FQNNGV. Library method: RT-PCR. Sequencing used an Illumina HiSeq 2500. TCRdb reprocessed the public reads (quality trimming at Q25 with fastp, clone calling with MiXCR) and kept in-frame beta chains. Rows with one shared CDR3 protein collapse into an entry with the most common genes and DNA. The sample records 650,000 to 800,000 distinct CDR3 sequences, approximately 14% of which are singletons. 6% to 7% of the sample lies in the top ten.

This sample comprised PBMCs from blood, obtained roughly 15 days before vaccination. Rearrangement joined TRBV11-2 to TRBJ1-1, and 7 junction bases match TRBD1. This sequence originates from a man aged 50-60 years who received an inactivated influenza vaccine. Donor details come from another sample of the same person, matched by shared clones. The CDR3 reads CTSSSLYGSTGRTEAFF. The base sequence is TGTACCAGCAGTTCACTATATGGTTCGACAGGGCGGACTGAAGCTTTCTTT.